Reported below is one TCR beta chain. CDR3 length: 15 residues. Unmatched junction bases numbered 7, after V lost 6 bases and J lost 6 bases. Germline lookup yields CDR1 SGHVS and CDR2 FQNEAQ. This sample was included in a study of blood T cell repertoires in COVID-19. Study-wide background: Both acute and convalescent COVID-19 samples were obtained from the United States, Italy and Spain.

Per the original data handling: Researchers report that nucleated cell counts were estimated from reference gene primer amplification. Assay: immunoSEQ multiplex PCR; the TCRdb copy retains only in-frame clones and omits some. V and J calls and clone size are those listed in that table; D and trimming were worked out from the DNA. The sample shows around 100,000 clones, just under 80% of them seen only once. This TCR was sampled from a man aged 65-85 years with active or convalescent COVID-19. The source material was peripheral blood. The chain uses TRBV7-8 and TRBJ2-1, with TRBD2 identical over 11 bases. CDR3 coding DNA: TGTGCCAGCAGAGGGGGACTAGCGGAATTCAATGAGCAGTTCTTC. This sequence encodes CASRGGLAEFNEQFF.